These T cell receptor beta chains were read from a single sample in a study of blood T cell repertoires in COVID-19. Repertoires were generated with immunoSEQ multiplex PCR, while TCRdb's copy carries only in-frame clones and drops some. The table shows around 100,000 clones, with around 90% occurring only once. Sequenced material: peripheral blood. The origin of the receptors is a man over 45 with acute or convalescent COVID-19. Both conserved end residues are part of each CDR3. Each record gives: V gene, CDR3 protein.

V: TRBV28
CDR3: CASSRTGKGLFF

V: TRBV12-3/TRBV12-4
CDR3: CASSSQGFQPQHF

V: TRBV11-3
CDR3: CASSSPPGGTDHEAFF

V: TRBV4-2
CDR3: CASSRGTGDNEQFF

V: TRBV23-1
CDR3: CASRSRGQGSYLSQPQHF

V: TRBV6-2/TRBV6-3
CDR3: CASSLDKGRTEAFF

V: TRBV14
CDR3: CASSRPGTGSTGELFF

V: TRBV3-1/TRBV3-2
CDR3: CASSQGDRNQPQHF

V: TRBV5-1
CDR3: CASRETTNTEAFF

V: TRBV2
CDR3: CASSEGTQSSYEQYF

V: TRBV6-5
CDR3: CASAVLSGLAGYTF

V: TRBV7-2
CDR3: CASSSQGALNQPQHF

V: TRBV23-1
CDR3: CASSQSLSGARETQYF

V: TRBV12-3/TRBV12-4
CDR3: CASSLTGNQPQHF

V: TRBV4-3
CDR3: CASRRGGGTGELFF

V: TRBV5-5
CDR3: CASSLGGASYEQYF

V: TRBV5-1
CDR3: CASSLAFVSGELFF

V: TRBV7-6
CDR3: CASSVLSGQGVGGYTF

V: TRBV29-1
CDR3: CSVEGQGAHGYTF

V: TRBV19
CDR3: CASMADRARNQPQHF

V: TRBV6-5
CDR3: CASTRNTEAFF

V: TRBV3-1/TRBV3-2
CDR3: CASSPGTGKWNIQYF

V: TRBV5-6
CDR3: CASRGSGGRSTEAFF

V: TRBV6-2/TRBV6-3
CDR3: CASSRRPHIAPGTNTGELFF

V: TRBV5-5
CDR3: CASSFSGGGLATNEKLFF

V: TRBV18
CDR3: CASSQQQGSNQPQHF

V: TRBV28
CDR3: CASSLGADYEQYF

V: TRBV10-3
CDR3: CAIGSGGGDTQYF

V: TRBV5-1
CDR3: CASSLKQGVINSPLHF

V: TRBV7-9
CDR3: CASSLFLQVAHTDTQYF

V: TRBV5-6
CDR3: CASSYPEKEAFF

V: TRBV30
CDR3: CAWMSGSHSPLHF

V: TRBV4-3
CDR3: CASSQDRWTGDGYTF

V: TRBV14
CDR3: CASSQDRGLFNEQFF

V: TRBV6-2/TRBV6-3
CDR3: CASSNSGGANQPQHF

V: TRBV12-3/TRBV12-4
CDR3: CASSLMTEKAFF

V: TRBV5-4
CDR3: CASSLGQGYNEQFF

V: TRBV11-3
CDR3: CASSPPAVWETQYF

V: TRBV6-6
CDR3: CASSRDRAFLRNTEAFF

V: TRBV19
CDR3: CASANTGETEAFF

V: TRBV4-2
CDR3: CASSQASGSTNEKLFF

V: TRBV6-5
CDR3: CASTAGVIYGYTF

V: TRBV11-3
CDR3: CASSLESGDTEAFF

V: TRBV14
CDR3: CASSQDQGGSGNTIYF

V: TRBV3-1/TRBV3-2
CDR3: CASSHRTGTVNRAFF

V: TRBV19
CDR3: CASILRGGPIGELFF

V: TRBV6-5
CDR3: CASSGITDTQYF

V: TRBV21-1
CDR3: CASSKAGQGPAIPNSPLHF

V: TRBV5-4
CDR3: CASSYTTGGETQYF